This entry concerns a single T cell receptor (beta chain). No cognate antigen has been identified for it. Base qualities are not at hand, and no much larger clone is one base apart. Peripheral blood CD8+ and CD4+ T cells from healthy donors, Susac syndrome patients and multiple sclerosis patients were profiled by high-throughput TCR beta sequencing. The Susac syndrome patients fulfilled recently defined diagnostic criteria for definite or probable disease. Bulk CD8+ and CD4+ T cells were purified magnetically by negative isolation, whereas CD8+ TEMRA cells were enriched by FACS. Blood was collected in EDTA tubes and processed within 24 hours, with PBMCs isolated through density gradient centrifugation. PBMCs destined for TCR sequencing were cryopreserved in liquid nitrogen and later thawed in a 37 °C water bath. Purity of sorted or isolated CD4+, CD8+ and CD8+ TEMRA cells was at least 90%. The data stem from a study of CD8 T cells in Susac syndrome (dated by TCRdb to the late 2010s). A note on the overall study: Of the Susac syndrome patients who were sequenced, roughly six had clinically active disease and about 8 were in clinical remission. At blood withdrawal, Susac syndrome patients were either therapy-naive, taking corticosteroids (in some cases with IVIg as well), or taking IVIg alone. The study used repertoire sequencing to test whether antigen drove CD8+ T cell activation and differentiation in Susac syndrome. General study outcomes and caveats: No clonal expansion was detected in the CD4+ T cell repertoire of Susac syndrome patients. The number of individuals in the TCR sequencing and HLA analysis was acknowledged as relatively small.

RNA was extracted with the RNeasy kit and roughly 0.45 to 1 ug was reverse transcribed using random hexamers. TCR beta CDR3 regions were amplified with the immunoSEQ multiplex PCR assay covering 54 Vbeta and 13 Jbeta segments. To correct PCR amplification bias, a synthetic template baseline was used for both primer optimization and computational correction. The original pipeline was this. Reads were annotated to V, D and J genes per IMGT and analyzed with immunoSEQ Analyzer, keeping only productive sequences. Clonality was computed as one minus Shannon entropy normalized by log2 of the number of productive unique sequences. For each patient and control, public and private clones were evaluated among the 100 most prevalent clones. Clones were defined as Susac-specific when absent from the healthy and MS cohorts, from about 1,100 published viral clones and from other ImmuneACCESS disease sequences. The public reads were reanalyzed by TCRdb: fastp trimming at Q25, MiXCR alignment, in-frame beta chains only. CDR3 protein sequences are deduplicated, and each keeps its most common genes and DNA. It is TCRdb's table, rather than the study itself, that gives the V and J calls and clone size. This sample holds about 150,000 distinct CDR3 sequences; about 95% were observed only once. The ten biggest clones cover 0.15% to 0.2% of the sample.

From its cysteine to its phenylalanine, the CDR3 spans 14 amino acids. The sequence is cut down to CDR3 DNA, 42 bases in frame from base 1. V is pruned by 7 bases and J by 1 base, leaving 9 bases of the junction without a gene match. Taken from the germline V gene (reference sequence), the CDR1 and CDR2 loops are DFQATT and SNEGSKA. The rearranged segments are TRBV20-1 and TRBJ1-2, with 7 middle bases fitting TRBD1. The source is a human donor with Susac syndrome. Sequenced sample: CD4+ T cells from PBMCs. The DNA is as follows: TGCAGTGGAGGCAGGGGGATCGATAACTATGGCTACACCTTC. The resulting protein is CSGGRGIDNYGYTF.